A selection of T cell receptor beta chains follows, all from one sample in a study of identical twins. Via MiXCR, TCRdb re-called the 5' RACE reads, giving one row per CDR3 protein. Altogether around 690,000 distinct CDR3 sequences are present, less than 25% being singletons, with the ten largest covering over 4%. The data also belong to a second study, concerning T cells expressing NK-cell markers.

The sequenced sample was PBMCs. The receptors here all came from a woman under 30 in good health. Both conserved end residues are part of each CDR3. The order of the fields is clone size, V gene, D gene, J gene, CDR3 DNA, CDR3 protein. D genes are given only for firm matches. Only part of the rows carry a size: once, few, many, or a class if the clone is expanded.

.	TRBV5-1	.	TRBJ1-4	TGCGCCAGCAGCTGGACAGAGCCAAACGAAAAACTGTTTTTT	CASSWTEPNEKLFF
.	TRBV2	TRBD2	TRBJ2-1	TGTGCCAGCATTTCGAGCGGGAGCTCCTACAATGAGCAGTTCTTC	CASISSGSSYNEQFF
few	TRBV4-2	TRBD2	TRBJ2-5	TGTGCCAGCAGCCAAGATAGACTAGCCGGGATGGAGACCCAGTACTTC	CASSQDRLAGMETQYF
many	TRBV12-3/TRBV12-4	.	TRBJ2-1	TGTGCCAGCAGTTTTGGTCGTGGGTCTGGTGAGCAGTTCTTC	CASSFGRGSGEQFF
.	TRBV6-4	TRBD2	TRBJ2-3	TGTGCCAGCAGTGATGTAGCGGGGGCAGATACGCAGTATTTT	CASSDVAGADTQYF
few	TRBV5-1	TRBD2	TRBJ2-3	TGCGCCAGCAGCTTGCCGGGACTAGCGGGTTCAGATACGCAGTATTTT	CASSLPGLAGSDTQYF
many	TRBV4-2	.	TRBJ2-3	TGTGCCAGCAGCCAGCGGGGTACTAGCACAGATACGCAGTATTTT	CASSQRGTSTDTQYF
few	TRBV20-1	.	TRBJ1-2	TGCAGTGCTGTAACGGTTGGGTATGGCTACACCTTC	CSAVTVGYGYTF
.	TRBV29-1	TRBD1	TRBJ2-7	TGCAGCGTTCACAGGGGCTACGAGCAGTACTTC	CSVHRGYEQYF
many	TRBV20-1	TRBD1	TRBJ1-2	TGCAGTGCTAGAGATCCGGGGTGGGGACAGGGGAACTATGGCTACACCTTC	CSARDPGWGQGNYGYTF
.	TRBV29-1	TRBD1	TRBJ1-2	TGCAGCGTAGACTCCGGGACAGGGCCCTATGGCTACACCTTC	CSVDSGTGPYGYTF
.	TRBV9	.	TRBJ1-2	TGTGCCAGCAGCGTATCCCCGGGGGGTAACTATGGCTACACCTTC	CASSVSPGGNYGYTF
many	TRBV20-1	.	TRBJ1-2	TGCAGTGCTAGTTCTGTGAGGCGGACTAACTATGGCTACACCTTC	CSASSVRRTNYGYTF
many	TRBV10-3	TRBD1	TRBJ1-2	TGTGCCATCAGTCGGGACAGGAGCTATAGGAGTGGAGGCTACACCTTC	CAISRDRSYRSGGYTF
.	TRBV20-1	TRBD1	TRBJ1-1	TGCAGTGCTAGGGGGACAGGGGGCGTAGCTTTCTTT	CSARGTGGVAFF
.	TRBV20-1	.	TRBJ2-7	TGCAGTGCTGGGGGGACGGGACGCTACGAGCAGTACTTC	CSAGGTGRYEQYF
.	TRBV20-1	TRBD1	TRBJ1-1	TGCAGTGCTAGGGACAGGCTGATCACTGAAGCTTTCTTT	CSARDRLITEAFF